The 13 T cell receptor beta chains below all came from one sample that was sequenced in a study of blood T cell repertoires in COVID-19 (TCRdb year 2020). The library came from the immunoSEQ multiplex PCR assay. Not all clones reach the TCRdb copy of this immuneACCESS table, which keeps in-frame sequences only. Checked studies attribute under half of the gap to unresolved V genes and leave the rest unexplained. Across this sample there are 190,000 or so clones, with 75% to 85% seen only once. Clones ranked in the top ten supply 12% of the sample. What was sequenced was PBMCs or T cells enriched from blood (not recorded which). These receptor sequences come from a man aged 35-49 years who had recovered from COVID-19.

This chain links TRBV10-3 with TRBJ1-4; the D is unclear. V was cut by 10 bases and J by 0 bases, with 24 bases left in between. This CDR3 comprises 18 residues. Germline V gene lookup returns CDR1 ENHRY and CDR2 SYGVKD. For the CDR3, the DNA is TGTGCCACACAAGCAGGAGGGCGCGCGGGCGCAACTAATGAAAAACTGTTTTTT. Protein: CATQAGGRAGATNEKLFF.

The chain combines TRBV11-1 with TRBJ2-1; 8 nucleotides align to TRBD1. V lost 4 bases and J lost 7; bases outside the gene matches: 6. The CDR3 has 14 amino acids. The germline V gene has CDR1 SGHAT and CDR2 FQDESV (reference sequence). CDR3 bases: TGTGCCAGCAGCTCCCGGGACAGGTCGAATGAGCAGTTCTTC. This encodes CASSSRDRSNEQFF.

The rearrangement uses TRBV11-1 and TRBJ1-1; perhaps TRBD1 as D (6 bases). Trimming removed 5 bases from V and 11 bases from J, with 15 bases in between. This CDR3 has 12 amino acids. CDR1 and CDR2 from the germline V gene are SGHAT and FQDESV (reference sequence). CDR3: CASSHFQGLAFF. As DNA, the CDR3 is TGTGCCAGCAGCCACTTTCAGGGGCTTGCTTTCTTT.

The chain recombines TRBV29-1 with TRBJ2-1, with 13 bases that match TRBD2. This CDR3 is built from 16 residues. The germline V gene encodes CDR1 SQVTM and CDR2 ANQGSEA. V was clipped by 6 bases and J by 4 bases; unmatched bases: 9. The chain's CDR3 is CSVTGLAGMLYNEQFF. The CDR3 nucleotides are TGCAGCGTGACGGGACTAGCGGGAATGCTATACAATGAGCAGTTCTTC.

J is TRBJ2-7 and V is TRBV6-5, with 7 nucleotides matching TRBD2. CDR3 length: 12 residues. With V trimmed by 6 bases and J by 6 bases, 5 bases remained unmatched. In germline, CDR1 is MNHEY, CDR2 SVGAGI. The chain's CDR3 is CASSRASGEQYF. Here the CDR3 DNA reads TGTGCCAGCAGCCGGGCTAGCGGCGAGCAGTACTTC.

The chain's CDR3 is CASSRSTGAFVPLSSPQHF. In DNA form, the CDR3 reads TGTGCCAGCAGCCGCTCTACAGGGGCCTTTGTGCCGTTGTCAAGCCCCCAGCATTTT. The rearrangement links TRBV7-8 to TRBJ1-5; 7 bases are shared with TRBD1. V dropped 5 bases and J dropped 10; count of bases not matched to a gene: 26. Germline CDR1 is SGHVS and CDR2 is FQNEAQ. This CDR3 has 19 amino acids.

The CDR3 sequence is CASSYSGPNEKLFF. The CDR3 bases are TGTGCCAGCAGTTACTCCGGTCCTAATGAAAAACTGTTTTTT. This rearrangement joins TRBV6-5 to TRBJ1-4; D not certain. V lost 0 bases to trimming and J lost 3 bases, with 5 bases between them. Germline V gives CDR1 MNHEY, CDR2 SVGAGI. There are 14 residues in the CDR3.

The chain combines TRBV14 with TRBJ1-6; TRBD1 might be the D (6 bases). Germline loops: CDR1 SGHDN, CDR2 FVKESK. Trimming left V 0 bases short and J 7 bases short, with 7 bases between. The CDR3 consists of 14 residues. DNA of the CDR3: TGTGCCAGCAGCCAAGACAGGGGAAATTCACCCCTCCACTTT. The encoded protein is CASSQDRGNSPLHF.

The V and J genes are TRBV9 and TRBJ1-2, with 9 bases lining up with TRBD1. From germline, CDR1 is SGDLS and CDR2 YYNGEE. Trimming cost V 4 bases and J 6 bases; bases outside gene matches: 13. This CDR3 comprises 16 residues. The CDR3 region has the DNA TGTGCCAGCAGCATACCGGGACAGGGTCTCTATGATGGCTACACCTTC. This codes for CASSIPGQGLYDGYTF.

The chain carries TRBV20-1 and TRBJ2-3, with TRBD1 matching 11 bases. The CDR3 extends over 11 amino acids. Per the germline V gene, CDR1 is DFQATT and CDR2 is SNEGSKA (reference sequence). CDR3 bases: TGCAGGGGACAGGGGGCAGATACGCAGTATTTT. Its protein is CRGQGADTQYF.

The gene calls are TRBV29-1 and TRBJ2-3; the match to TRBD1 covers 8 bases. The CDR3 extends over 16 amino acids. J lost 1 base, V lost 6 bases, and 12 bases had no gene match. Germline CDR1 and CDR2: SQVTM and ANQGSEA. The CDR3 reads CSVASGQGGGTDTQYF. DNA of the CDR3: TGCAGCGTGGCTAGTGGACAGGGTGGCGGCACAGATACGCAGTATTTT.

The rearrangement uses TRBV7-9 and TRBJ1-1, with D uncertain. The germline gives CDR1 SEHNR, CDR2 FQNEAQ (reference sequence). Trimming left V 5 bases short and J 6 bases short, with 7 bases between. The CDR3 consists of 11 residues. The CDR3 nucleotides read TGTGCCAGCAGCGGTCGGTCTGAAGCTTTCTTT. This sequence encodes CASSGRSEAFF.

This sequence joins TRBV6-4 and TRBJ1-2; no reliable D call. From germline, CDR1 is MRHNA and CDR2 SNTAGT. The CDR3 covers 18 residues. Deletions cut 6 bases from V and 1 base from J, with 24 bases between. The CDR3 is CASREATTARRFNYGYTF. The CDR3 nucleotides are TGTGCCAGCAGGGAGGCTACTACGGCCCGTAGATTTAACTATGGCTACACCTTC.